This passage covers 26 T cell receptor beta chains from one sample sequenced in a study of shared clonotypes between healthy human individuals. Generated by immunoSEQ multiplex PCR, the TCRdb table keeps only in-frame clones and is missing some. The profile shows about 470,000 clones, 70% to 80% of them singletons. Sample: PBMCs. The receptor source for this set is a woman in her thirties or forties in good health. Some clones in this sample may be carry-over from other donors' samples.

J is TRBJ2-3 and V is TRBV6-4, with 13 bases aligning to TRBD2. The CDR3 length is 16 residues. CDR1 and CDR2 from the germline V gene are MRHNA and SNTAGT. V shed 4 bases and J 4 bases; nucleotides not matched to a gene: 5. CDR3 sequence (DNA): TGTGCCAGCAGTGCGGAGGGACTAGCGGGATCAGATACGCAGTATTTT. Its protein is CASSAEGLAGSDTQYF.

This sequence joins TRBV19 and TRBJ2-1, with 8 bases lining up with TRBD1. The V gene end was trimmed by 7 bases and the J gene end by 8 bases; junction bases not matched to a gene: 7. Germline loops: CDR1 LNHDA, CDR2 SQIVND (reference sequence). CDR3 length: 13 residues. CDR3 sequence (DNA): TGTGCCAGTACACGGACAGGGTGGCATGAGCAGTTCTTC. Its protein product is CASTRTGWHEQFF.

The chain employs TRBV4-2 and TRBJ2-3; 10 bases agree with TRBD2. The CDR3 loop spans 15 amino acids. Germline V gene data show CDR1 as LGHNA and CDR2 as YNFKEQ. V shed 5 bases and J 4 bases; nucleotides not matched to a gene: 6. The CDR3 bases are TGTGCCAGCAGCACACGGACTAGCGGCGCAGATACGCAGTATTTT. Its translation: CASSTRTSGADTQYF.

The chain uses TRBV6-1 and TRBJ2-7; tentatively, D is TRBD1 or TRBD2 (5 bases each). Trimming pared 6 bases from V and 6 bases from J, leaving 18 bases between. This CDR3 comprises 14 residues. Germline assignment: CDR1 MNHNS and CDR2 SASEGT. The chain's CDR3 is CASSFTGTDPEQYF. CDR3 sequence (DNA): TGTGCCAGCAGCTTCACCGGGACCGACCCCGAGCAGTACTTC.

This clone was recorded a few times. The chain joins TRBV9 to TRBJ1-2, with 8 bases identical to TRBD1. CDR1 is SGDLS, CDR2 YYNGEE, per germline. With V trimmed by 3 bases and J by 2 bases, 6 bases remained unmatched. CDR3 size: 15 residues. The CDR3 is CASSARTGPNYGYTF. The CDR3, as DNA: TGTGCCAGCAGCGCCCGGACAGGGCCAAACTATGGCTACACCTTC.

This rearrangement joins TRBV2 to TRBJ2-2; possible D gene TRBD2, 7 bases. The CDR3 consists of 14 residues. Trimming left V 7 bases short and J 4 bases short, with 13 bases between. Germline-derived CDR1 and CDR2 are SNHLY and FYNNEI. The CDR3 nucleotides read TGTGCCAGCACCGGGGGGCGTGGCACCGGGGAGCTGTTTTTT. This translates into CASTGGRGTGELFF.

This chain links TRBV28 with TRBJ2-3, with D unresolved. The CDR3 extends over 16 amino acids. Per germline, CDR1 MDHEN and CDR2 SYDVKM. V lost 6 bases and J lost 1, with 17 bases in between. The DNA for the CDR3 is TGTGCCAGCAGACCGACACGACTCTTGGGCACAGATACGCAGTATTTT. Its protein is CASRPTRLLGTDTQYF.

This rearrangement joins TRBV6-5 to TRBJ2-1; 11 bases map to TRBD2. J was trimmed by 5 bases and V by 6 bases; bases with no gene match: 6. The CDR3 contains 15 residues. Germline V gene sequence: CDR1 MNHEY, CDR2 SVGAGI. The CDR3 loop is CASSTSGRVHNEQFF. As DNA, the CDR3 is TGTGCCAGCAGCACTAGCGGGAGAGTCCACAATGAGCAGTTCTTC.

This rearrangement joins TRBV30 to TRBJ2-2; D remains ambiguous. Germline V gene lookup returns CDR1 GTSNPN and CDR2 SVGIG (reference sequence). This CDR3 contains 14 residues. Trimming shortened V by 4 bases and J by 2 bases, and 11 bases separated the two germline ends. The chain's CDR3 is CAWKSAHNTGELFF. The CDR3 DNA sequence: TGTGCCTGGAAGAGTGCCCATAACACCGGGGAGCTGTTTTTT. The full variable domain, completed using reference TRBV30 and TRBJ2-2, is SQTIHQWPATLVQPVGSPLSLECTVEGTSNPNLYWYRQAAGRGLQLLFYSVGIGQISSEVPQNLSASRPQDRQFILSSKKLLLSDSGFYLCAWKSAHNTGELFFGEGSRLTVL.

The chain recombines TRBV6-5 with TRBJ2-5; 12 bases are a match to TRBD1. The CDR3 runs to 16 residues. Trimming at V came to 2 bases and at J to 5 bases, leaving 6 bases not matched to a gene. Germline values: CDR1 MNHEY, CDR2 SVGAGI. The CDR3 protein is CASSYAGTGGEETQYF. The CDR3 DNA is TGTGCCAGCAGTTACGCCGGGACAGGGGGCGAGGAGACCCAGTACTTC.

The V gene is TRBV19, the J gene TRBJ2-1, with 7 bases matching TRBD1. The CDR3 has 16 residues. The ends lost 1 base at V and 5 bases at J; junction bases unmatched: 8. The germline V gene encodes CDR1 LNHDA and CDR2 SQIVND (reference sequence). The CDR3 reads CASSIGKGALNNEQFF. CDR3 coding DNA: TGTGCCAGTAGTATAGGTAAGGGGGCCTTGAACAATGAGCAGTTCTTC. Full variable domain (remainder filled in from reference TRBV19 and TRBJ2-1): DGGITQSPKYLFRKEGQNVTLSCEQNLNHDAMYWYRQDPGQGLRLIYYSQIVNDFQKGDIAEGYSVSREKKESFPLTVTSAQKNPTAFYLCASSIGKGALNNEQFFGPGTRLTVL.

This clone was counted only a few times. V is TRBV6-1 and J is TRBJ2-4; perhaps TRBD1 as D (6 bases). Germline CDR1 is MNHNS and CDR2 is SASEGT. Between the trimmed V and J ends, which lost 5 bases and 3 bases, there was a span of 14 bases. The CDR3 spans 15 residues. The CDR3: CASSSVRGGKNIQYF. CDR3 coding DNA: TGTGCCAGCAGTAGTGTCAGAGGGGGCAAAAACATTCAGTACTTC.

The rearrangement links TRBV19 to TRBJ1-4; tentative D call: TRBD1 (6 bases). Germline CDR1 is LNHDA and CDR2 is SQIVND (reference sequence). V lost 5 bases and J 8 bases, leaving 12 bases between the germline ends. The CDR3 is 13 amino acids. The CDR3 region is CASSPDRREKLFF. DNA of the CDR3: TGTGCCAGTAGTCCCGACAGGAGGGAAAAACTGTTTTTT.

The CDR3 nucleotides are TGTGCCAGCAGTTTGCCCTCAACTCGTCTGTTCTTC. This gives the protein CASSLPSTRLFF. The rearrangement joins TRBV28 to TRBJ2-1; D unresolved. The CDR3 is made up of 12 amino acids. Germline lookup yields CDR1 MDHEN and CDR2 SYDVKM. V lost 3 bases and J 15 bases, leaving 15 bases between the germline ends.

J is TRBJ1-4 and V is TRBV19; TRBD1 matches at 7 bases. The germline V gene has CDR1 LNHDA and CDR2 SQIVND (reference sequence). V lost 2 bases and J lost 1; bases outside the gene matches: 4. The CDR3 is 16 amino acids. The chain's CDR3 is CASSISNRGTNEKLFF. DNA of the CDR3: TGTGCCAGTAGTATATCTAACAGGGGAACTAATGAAAAACTGTTTTTT.

This rearrangement joins TRBV7-9 to TRBJ1-6, with 7 nucleotides matching TRBD1. The trim removed 7 bases at V and 10 bases at J, leaving 7 bases unmatched. The CDR3 length is 13 residues. Germline V gives CDR1 SEHNR, CDR2 FQNEAQ (reference sequence). The DNA of the CDR3 is TGTGCCAGCACCGAGAACAGGGGCTCACCCCTCCACTTT. Residues: CASTENRGSPLHF.

The chain has TRBV6-6 and TRBJ2-7, with D maybe TRBD1 (6 bases). Trimming left V 6 bases short and J 5 bases short, with 17 bases between. Looked up from germline, CDR1 is MNHNY and CDR2 is SVGAGI (reference sequence). This CDR3 contains 14 residues. Here the CDR3 DNA reads TGTGCCAGCAGGGCTTCAGGGGAAAAGGACGAGCAGTACTTC. Translating it yields CASRASGEKDEQYF.

CDR3 coding DNA: TGTGCCAGCAGTTTCAGGGGTCTAGCCAAAAACATTCAGTACTTC. Translated, it gives CASSFRGLAKNIQYF. The chain uses TRBV27 and TRBJ2-4; maybe TRBD1 (6 bases). Germline V gene data show CDR1 as MNHEY and CDR2 as SMNVEV (reference sequence). This CDR3 has 15 amino acids. V was shortened by 3 bases and J by 0 bases, with 9 bases between the two germline ends.

This clone was found a few times. The CDR3 coding sequence is TGTGCCATCAGCCCGCCGGCAGGGACTAGCACAGATACGCAGTATTTT. It specifies CAISPPAGTSTDTQYF. This chain uses TRBV10-3 with TRBJ2-3; possibly TRBD2 for D (6 bases). This CDR3 has 16 residues. Trimming took off 6 bases at V and 0 bases at J, with 16 bases between the two ends. Germline V gene data show CDR1 as ENHRY and CDR2 as SYGVKD.

V and J are TRBV19 and TRBJ1-5; weak D call: TRBD1 (5 bases). Trimming cost V 8 bases and J 7 bases, with 9 bases left between them. The CDR3 totals 11 residues. Per the germline V gene, CDR1 is LNHDA and CDR2 is SQIVND (reference sequence). The CDR3: CASRGGQPQHF. CDR3 DNA: TGTGCCAGTCGGGGCGGCCAGCCCCAGCATTTT.

This chain uses TRBV14 with TRBJ2-7; D might be TRBD1 or TRBD2, each matching 5 bases. CDR3 length: 13 amino acids. With 4 bases removed from V and 2 bases from J, the gap between germline ends came to 9 bases. In germline, CDR1 is SGHDN, CDR2 FVKESK. CDR3 loop: CASSLGRTYEQYF. CDR3 DNA: TGTGCCAGCAGCCTGGGACGTACCTACGAGCAGTACTTC.

The J gene is TRBJ2-1, the V gene TRBV5-1; 8 nucleotides agree with TRBD1. Trimming at V came to 0 bases and at J to 4 bases, leaving 9 bases not matched to a gene. The CDR3 is 17 residues long. CDR1 is SGHRS, CDR2 YFSETQ, per germline. CDR3 in amino acids: CASSLGPGGSVYNEQFF. In DNA form, the CDR3 reads TGCGCCAGCAGCTTGGGGCCAGGGGGCTCCGTGTACAATGAGCAGTTCTTC.

The V call is TRBV7-3, the J call TRBJ1-1; D is perhaps TRBD1 (6 bases). The CDR3 is made up of 14 amino acids. In germline, CDR1 is SGHTA, CDR2 FQGTGA. The V and J ends lost 2 bases and 1 base respectively, with 8 bases between them. The CDR3 region has the DNA TGTGCCAGCAGCTTATCAGGGGCGAACACTGAAGCTTTCTTT. It encodes CASSLSGANTEAFF.

The chain couples TRBV19 to TRBJ2-7, with TRBD1 matching 9 bases. This CDR3 comprises 14 residues. The V and J ends lost 5 bases and 7 bases, in that order; junction bases with no gene match: 9. Per the germline V gene, CDR1 is LNHDA and CDR2 is SQIVND (reference sequence). Here the CDR3 reads CASSSTGGAGEQYF. DNA for the CDR3: TGTGCCAGTAGTTCTACAGGGGGCGCGGGGGAGCAGTACTTC.

J is TRBJ1-6 and V is TRBV25-1, with D uncertain. Germline V gives CDR1 MGHDK, CDR2 SYGVNS. V lost 5 bases, J lost 10 bases, and 9 bases lay in between. The length of the CDR3 is 12 residues. In DNA, the CDR3 is TGTGCCAGCAGTATATACGGCTCACCCCTCCACTTT. Translating gives CASSIYGSPLHF. The full variable domain, with the rest looked up from reference TRBV25-1 and TRBJ1-6, is EADIYQTPRYLVIGTGKKITLECSQTMGHDKMYWYQQDPGMELHLIHYSYGVNSTEKGDLSSESTVSRIRTEHFPLTLESARPSHTSQYLCASSIYGSPLHFGNGTRLTVT.

This chain connects TRBV6-6 to TRBJ2-7; TRBD1 might be the D (6 bases). Trimming took 8 bases from V and 5 from J, leaving 22 bases between them. The germline CDR1 and CDR2 sequences are MNHNY and SVGAGI (reference sequence). The CDR3 contains 15 residues. The DNA of the CDR3 is TGTGCCAGCCAAGGACAGAGAACTAGATCAGACGAGCAGTACTTC. This translates into CASQGQRTRSDEQYF.